What follows describes a single T cell receptor beta chain. What it binds is unknown. CD8 cells regarded as naive lacked CD45RO, were positively chosen for CCR7, and omitted terminally differentiated effector memory CD45RA+ cells. This entry belongs to a study of shared clonotypes between healthy human individuals. Study summary: Each donor contributed plates that comprised three CD4 naive, three CD4 memory, two CD8 naive and one CD8 memory.

Original methodology: In the immunoSEQ data, sequences were junction-only and lacked quality scores, so filtering differed. TCRdb's copy holds only in-frame clones and misses some; the assay was immunoSEQ multiplex PCR. That table supplies the V and J calls and clone size; D and trimming were determined from the DNA. Of approximately 1.9 million clones in the sample, approximately 92% were seen once. The CDR3 is made up of 15 amino acids. CDR1 is SGHRS and CDR2 is YFSETQ in the germline V gene. V lost 3 bases, J lost 1 base, and 13 bases lay in between. Study results and caveats: Depth was large, yet rarefaction showed that sorted-subset sequencing was incomplete. Relative to clonotypes present in all four donors, those not shared had lower generation probabilities.

The TCR sequence derives from a man aged 18 to 29 in good health. Some clones in this sample may be carry-over from other donors' samples. J is TRBJ1-1 and V is TRBV5-1; D remains ambiguous. The source material was naive CD8+ T cells from PBMCs. CDR3 residues: CASSSTGPQNTEAFF. The CDR3 DNA reads as TGCGCCAGCAGCTCGACCGGGCCCCAGAACACTGAAGCTTTCTTT.